A single sample gave rise to the 5 T cell receptor beta chains below, sequenced in a study of human T cells and chemical hapten exposure. TCRdb re-called the RACE reads with MiXCR, one entry per CDR3 protein. The sample has about 140,000 distinct CDR3 sequences; about 12% are singletons. Sample time point: patch test 2, 6 weeks after DPC sensitization. Treatment described: therapeutic diphenylcyclopropenone sensitization with weekly scalp DPC. Here the sequenced sample was whole blood, taken in connection with sensitization to the hapten diphenylcyclopropenone (DPC). The receptors originated from a woman in her 50s with alopecia areata. Some clones in this sample may be carry-over from other donors' samples.

CDR3 nucleotides: TGTGCCAGCAGCTCCTTGGGGGGGCCATACTACGAGCAGTACTTC. This translates into CASSSLGGPYYEQYF. This rearrangement joins TRBV11-2 to TRBJ2-7, with D tentatively TRBD2 (7 bases). Germline V gene data show CDR1 as SGHAT and CDR2 as FQNNGV. The CDR3 contains 15 residues. The V end lost 4 bases, the J end lost 3 bases, and 16 bases lay between the germline ends. Using reference TRBV11-2 and TRBJ2-7 for the parts outside the CDR3, the full variable domain is EAGVAQSPRYKIIEKRQSVAFWCNPISGHATLYWYQQILGQGPKLLIQFQNNGVVDDSQLPKDRFSAERLKGVDSTLKIQPAKLEDSAVYLCASSSLGGPYYEQYFGPGTRLTVT.

This clonotype was recorded a few times. This chain links TRBV20-1 with TRBJ2-1; 7 bases align to TRBD2. Trimming removed 7 bases from V and 2 bases from J; junction bases left unmatched: 11. The CDR3 contains 15 residues. Germline V gene data show CDR1 as DFQATT and CDR2 as SNEGSKA (reference sequence). In DNA, the CDR3 is TGCAGTGTCACTCTAAGCGGGAAGGCCTACAATGAGCAGTTCTTC. It yields the protein CSVTLSGKAYNEQFF.

For the CDR3, the DNA is TGTGCCAGCAGTTTAACTAGCGGTCTTGGCACAGATACGCAGTATTTT. Encoded protein: CASSLTSGLGTDTQYF. The chain recombines TRBV28 with TRBJ2-3, with TRBD2 matching 8 bases. V lost 2 bases, J lost 1 base, and 5 bases stayed unmatched. The CDR3 has 16 amino acids. Germline CDR1 is MDHEN and CDR2 is SYDVKM.

The rearrangement uses TRBV19 and TRBJ2-3; D is unclear. V shed 4 bases and J shed 1 base, with 9 bases lying between them. The CDR3 has 14 residues. The germline CDR1 and CDR2 sequences are LNHDA and SQIVND (reference sequence). DNA for the CDR3: TGTGCCAGTAGTAAGAGGTCCCGCACAGATACGCAGTATTTT. The encoded protein is CASSKRSRTDTQYF.

This clonotype has just a few counts. The chain joins TRBV7-9 to TRBJ2-7; TRBD2 matches at 8 bases. Looked up from germline, CDR1 is SEHNR and CDR2 is FQNEAQ (reference sequence). This CDR3 contains 13 residues. With 6 bases clipped from V and 6 bases from J, the junction kept 7 bases outside the gene matches. Here the CDR3 reads CASSIAGGGEQYF. CDR3 nucleotides: TGTGCCAGCAGTATTGCGGGAGGCGGCGAGCAGTACTTC.